This T cell receptor beta chain was identified during a study of T cells in women clearing cervical HPV infection. The overall study: No precancer developed; the control's incident HPV16 infection cleared within 12 months. For cases, blood was sampled a median approximately 150 days after lesion detection, interquartile range about 80 to 220 days. Study-wide points: Repertoire richness, not evenness, was significantly elevated in CIN3+ cases versus controls. Richness differences could reflect unmeasured T-cell content per sample.

A note on this clone: Its antigen is unknown. The read falls 3 residues short of the CDR3 end, and the missing part is taken from the germline J gene.

Trimming stripped 6 bases from V and 0 bases from J, with 23 bases between. Looked up from germline, CDR1 is DFQATT and CDR2 is SNEGSKA (reference sequence). The CDR3 has 17 residues. Some clones are missing from TCRdb's copy, which holds only in-frame ones; the method was immunoSEQ multiplex PCR. Its listing shows roughly 37,000 clones. The genes are TRBV20-1 and TRBJ1-1; D is possibly TRBD1 (5 bases). Sequenced: blood buffy coat. The origin of this receptor is a woman aged 18 to 75 with a cervical HPV16 infection that either progressed to CIN3+ or cleared (not recorded which). CDR3 amino acids: CSAMGLHLGTVNTEAFF. CDR3 bases read: TGCAGTGCCATGGGGCTGCACCTGGGGACTGTGAACACTGAA.